A selection of T cell receptor beta chains follows, all from one sample in a study of blood T cell repertoires in COVID-19. Using immunoSEQ multiplex PCR, the repertoire was profiled, and TCRdb retains in-frame clones only, with some absent. The sample consists of roughly 280,000 clones, approximately 91% of them appearing once. Sequencing used peripheral blood. These receptors were taken from a man aged 50-59 years with acute or convalescent COVID-19. CDR3s include the opening cysteine and the closing phenylalanine or tryptophan. The order of the fields is J gene, V gene, CDR3 protein.

j_gene: TRBJ2-6; v_gene: TRBV2; CDR3aa: CASSEDGGAGANVLTF
j_gene: TRBJ1-2; v_gene: TRBV6-5; CDR3aa: CASSYSPSNYGYTF
j_gene: TRBJ1-5; v_gene: TRBV6-6; CDR3aa: CASSWGVTGQPQHF
j_gene: TRBJ2-3; v_gene: TRBV12-5; CDR3aa: CASGLGVRGTDTQYF
j_gene: TRBJ1-2; v_gene: TRBV12-3/TRBV12-4; CDR3aa: CASTWTGDGYTF
j_gene: TRBJ1-5; v_gene: TRBV7-6; CDR3aa: CASSLGGIGKPQHF
j_gene: TRBJ2-1; v_gene: TRBV5-4; CDR3aa: CASSPDREPYNEQFF
j_gene: TRBJ2-6; v_gene: TRBV11-1; CDR3aa: CASSLSRAGANVLTF
j_gene: TRBJ2-2; v_gene: TRBV5-1; CDR3aa: CASSPRDILTGELFF
j_gene: TRBJ1-3; v_gene: TRBV27; CDR3aa: CASSSRQGLRSSGNTIYF
j_gene: TRBJ1-3; v_gene: TRBV27; CDR3aa: CASSLQGSGNTIYF
j_gene: TRBJ2-7; v_gene: TRBV3-1/TRBV3-2; CDR3aa: CASSQDRFNEQYF
j_gene: TRBJ1-1; v_gene: TRBV7-3; CDR3aa: CASSLRTGGTEAFF
j_gene: TRBJ1-1; v_gene: TRBV18; CDR3aa: CASSNTGYAFF
j_gene: TRBJ2-5; v_gene: TRBV18; CDR3aa: CASSLGLQETQYF
j_gene: TRBJ1-5; v_gene: TRBV28; CDR3aa: CASTLGSLWEPQHF
j_gene: TRBJ1-5; v_gene: TRBV19; CDR3aa: CASSDNSGSNQPQHF
j_gene: TRBJ1-1; v_gene: TRBV29-1; CDR3aa: CSVTWLYTEAFF
j_gene: TRBJ2-2; v_gene: TRBV4-1; CDR3aa: CASSPGRQGTAGELFF
j_gene: TRBJ2-7; v_gene: TRBV12-1; CDR3aa: CASEIGRPSYEQYF
j_gene: TRBJ1-6; v_gene: TRBV18; CDR3aa: CASSPLQDAGLSPLHF
j_gene: TRBJ2-7; v_gene: TRBV7-9; CDR3aa: CASSFGEVPYEQYF
j_gene: TRBJ1-2; v_gene: TRBV6-5; CDR3aa: CATANGYGYTF
j_gene: TRBJ1-2; v_gene: TRBV19; CDR3aa: CASTGTGGYTF
j_gene: TRBJ2-5; v_gene: TRBV5-1; CDR3aa: CASSLRTSGEKTQYF
j_gene: TRBJ1-1; v_gene: TRBV18; CDR3aa: CASSANPQGSPEAFF
j_gene: TRBJ2-1; v_gene: TRBV9; CDR3aa: CASSRGAGGLNEQFF
j_gene: TRBJ2-2; v_gene: TRBV5-1; CDR3aa: CASSPIAGGNTGELFF
j_gene: TRBJ2-7; v_gene: TRBV7-9; CDR3aa: CASSPPHTGEQYF
j_gene: TRBJ2-7; v_gene: TRBV18; CDR3aa: CASSQGDQQYF
j_gene: TRBJ2-2; v_gene: TRBV4-1; CDR3aa: CASSQELGGGELFF
j_gene: TRBJ1-1; v_gene: TRBV19; CDR3aa: CASSIVRETEAFF
j_gene: TRBJ1-6; v_gene: TRBV9; CDR3aa: CASSSGNSPLHF
j_gene: TRBJ1-3; v_gene: TRBV7-9; CDR3aa: CASSFSGAGSGNTIYF
j_gene: TRBJ1-2; v_gene: TRBV3-1/TRBV3-2; CDR3aa: CASSHHQGGGGYTF
j_gene: TRBJ1-1; v_gene: TRBV18; CDR3aa: CASSPPNTEAFF
j_gene: TRBJ1-2; v_gene: TRBV30; CDR3aa: CAWSRGYGYTF
j_gene: TRBJ2-7; v_gene: TRBV5-6; CDR3aa: CASSLAAGAYEQYF
j_gene: TRBJ1-1; v_gene: TRBV7-8; CDR3aa: CASSPTRVGNTEAFF
j_gene: TRBJ1-5; v_gene: TRBV5-6; CDR3aa: CASSDPGGGNQPQHF
j_gene: TRBJ1-6; v_gene: TRBV5-4; CDR3aa: CASTGGTGYNSPLHF
j_gene: TRBJ1-5; v_gene: TRBV12-5; CDR3aa: CASGLLRQSNQPQHF
j_gene: TRBJ1-6; v_gene: TRBV6-5; CDR3aa: CASSPWDRDNSPLHF
j_gene: TRBJ2-3; v_gene: TRBV2; CDR3aa: CASRGDRPTKGDTQYF
j_gene: TRBJ1-6; v_gene: TRBV7-9; CDR3aa: CASSLARGGNSPLHF
j_gene: TRBJ1-1; v_gene: TRBV18; CDR3aa: CASSPGQGNTEAFF
j_gene: TRBJ2-7; v_gene: TRBV27; CDR3aa: CASSTDRGRYEQYF
j_gene: TRBJ1-6; v_gene: TRBV7-9; CDR3aa: CASSRGSYNSPLHF
j_gene: TRBJ1-1; v_gene: TRBV2; CDR3aa: CASSPDRVKRNTEAFF
j_gene: TRBJ2-5; v_gene: TRBV9; CDR3aa: CASSVGGLAIKETQYF
j_gene: TRBJ1-2; v_gene: TRBV30; CDR3aa: CAWKEGANYGYTF
j_gene: TRBJ2-7; v_gene: TRBV9; CDR3aa: CASSVGGTVSSYEQYF
j_gene: TRBJ1-1; v_gene: TRBV9; CDR3aa: CASSVAGANEAFF
j_gene: TRBJ1-1; v_gene: TRBV13; CDR3aa: CASSPLYTEAFF
j_gene: TRBJ1-1; v_gene: TRBV6-5; CDR3aa: CASSRRQGADTEAFF
j_gene: TRBJ2-7; v_gene: TRBV7-8; CDR3aa: CASRTGRSYEQYF
j_gene: TRBJ2-2; v_gene: TRBV6-4; CDR3aa: CASSALSWPNTGELFF
j_gene: TRBJ2-5; v_gene: TRBV3-1/TRBV3-2; CDR3aa: CASSQGELAGGAETQYF